This passage covers 19 T cell receptor beta chains from one sample sequenced in a study of identical twins. MiXCR, run by TCRdb on the 5' RACE reads, gives a single entry per CDR3 protein. The repertoire includes 690,000 or so distinct CDR3 sequences, 8.5% to 9.5% of them detected once, and approximately 0.94% sits in the top ten. The sample was also linked to a second study, of yellow fever vaccine responses in identical twins.

The sequenced sample was PBMCs. The receptors were sampled from a woman under 30 in good health.

This clonotype was detected a few times. J is TRBJ2-3 and V is TRBV5-1, with 14 bases lining up with TRBD2. The V gene end was trimmed by 0 bases and the J gene end by 1 base; junction bases not matched to a gene: 1. This CDR3 spans 17 amino acids. CDR1 and CDR2 (germline): SGHRS, YFSETQ. The CDR3 DNA is TGCGCCAGCAGCTTGGAGGGACTAGCGGGGGGCACAGATACGCAGTATTTT. This translates into CASSLEGLAGGTDTQYF.

The chain carries TRBV7-2 and TRBJ2-3; D gene ambiguous. Germline CDR1 is SGHTA and CDR2 is FQGNSA. This CDR3 is 13 amino acids long. V was clipped by 3 bases and J by 3 bases, with 7 bases between them. CDR3 sequence reads: CASSFTWTDTQYF. CDR3 sequence (DNA): TGTGCCAGCAGCTTCACTTGGACAGATACGCAGTATTTT. The full variable domain, rest sourced from reference TRBV7-2 and TRBJ2-3, is GAGVSQSPSNKVTEKGKDVELRCDPISGHTALYWYRQSLGQGLEFLIYFQGNSAPDKSGLPSDRFSAERTGGSVSTLTIQRTQQEDSAVYLCASSFTWTDTQYFGPGTRLTVL.

The V gene is TRBV6-4, the J gene TRBJ2-1, with a tentative D call TRBD1 (6 bases). This CDR3 contains 14 residues. The V end was cut by 5 bases, the J end by 9 bases, with 17 bases between. Per the germline V gene, CDR1 is MRHNA and CDR2 is SNTAGT. The CDR3 DNA sequence: TGTGCCAGCAGTTCCGGGACACGAGGGGGTGAGCAGTTCTTC. Amino acids: CASSSGTRGGEQFF.

This clonotype has at least ten counts. This chain uses TRBV24-1 with TRBJ2-5; D remains unclear. The CDR3 runs 13 residues. The ends were cut back, 6 bases at V and 4 bases at J, with 11 bases in the middle. Germline CDR1 is KGHDR and CDR2 is SFDVKD. CDR3 sequence: CATSMTGGETQYF. The CDR3 DNA is TGTGCCACCAGTATGACGGGCGGAGAGACCCAGTACTTC.

This clonotype occurred many times. The V and J genes are TRBV20-1 and TRBJ2-3, with 14 bases aligning to TRBD2. V shed 0 bases and J 1 base; nucleotides not matched to a gene: 18. Germline assignment: CDR1 DFQATT and CDR2 SNEGSKA (reference sequence). The CDR3 runs to 22 residues. The CDR3: CSARDRSSPGTSGSRGTDTQYF. DNA for the CDR3: TGCAGTGCTAGAGATCGGTCATCCCCCGGGACTAGCGGGAGTCGGGGCACAGATACGCAGTATTTT.

This clonotype was observed a handful of times. V gene TRBV4-3 combines with J gene TRBJ1-5, with D unresolved. The CDR3 has 16 residues. Deletions cut 2 bases from V and 0 bases from J, with 11 bases between. Looked up from germline, CDR1 is LGHNA and CDR2 is YSLEER. The CDR3 coding sequence is TGCGCCAGCAGCCAAACTTATCAGTATAGCAATCAGCCCCAGCATTTT. This sequence encodes CASSQTYQYSNQPQHF.

This clonotype has more than one count but fewer than ten. The rearrangement links TRBV9 to TRBJ2-7; a possible D gene is TRBD2 (7 bases). The CDR3 runs 14 residues. The V gene lost 2 bases and the J gene lost 7 bases, with 16 bases spanning the gap. Germline V gene sequence: CDR1 SGDLS, CDR2 YYNGEE. In DNA, the CDR3 is TGTGCCAGCAGCGTGGGAGGGGGGGCCTTAGAGCAGTACTTC. This encodes CASSVGGGALEQYF.

CDR3 nucleotide sequence: TGCGCCAGCAGCTTGGTTCAGACAGGAAAGTACGAGCAGTACTTC. It specifies CASSLVQTGKYEQYF. The rearrangement joins TRBV5-1 to TRBJ2-7, with a possible D match to TRBD1 (6 bases). Deletions cut 0 bases from V and 4 bases from J, with 14 bases between. Germline CDR1 and CDR2: SGHRS and YFSETQ. The CDR3 consists of 15 residues. Complete variable domain (other parts from reference TRBV5-1 and TRBJ2-7): KAGVTQTPRYLIKTRGQQVTLSCSPISGHRSVSWYQQTPGQGLQFLFEYFSETQRNKGNFPGRFSGRQFSNSRSEMNVSTLELGDSALYLCASSLVQTGKYEQYFGPGTRLTVT.

The sample holds many counts of this clonotype. The junction departs from the called germline gene at one end, perhaps through a read error. The gene calls are TRBV7-7 and TRBJ2-5; 13 nucleotides match TRBD2. Germline CDR1 SSHAT, CDR2 FNYEAQ (reference sequence). The CDR3 extends over 16 amino acids. The CDR3 nucleotides read TGTGCTAGCAGCTTAGGACTAGCGGGAGTCTCAGAGACCCAGTACTTC. This codes for CASSLGLAGVSETQYF.

This clonotype was found a few times. CDR3 sequence (DNA): TGCGCCAGCAGTGAGGTGACTAGCGGGGGCTGGGAGACCCAGTACTTC. Protein product: CASSEVTSGGWETQYF. The chain uses TRBV10-2 and TRBJ2-5, with 12 bases that match TRBD2. The CDR3 totals 16 residues. The germline V gene encodes CDR1 WSHSY and CDR2 SAAADI. Unmatched junction bases numbered 6, after V lost 2 bases and J lost 5 bases.

This clonotype has only a few counts. The chain joins TRBV24-1 to TRBJ1-4, with TRBD1 matching over 7 bases. In germline, CDR1 is KGHDR, CDR2 SFDVKD. V was clipped by 4 bases and J by 5 bases; unmatched bases: 3. There are 14 residues in the CDR3. This CDR3 reads CATSEGTVNEKLFF. The CDR3 DNA sequence: TGTGCCACCAGTGAGGGGACAGTCAATGAAAAACTGTTTTTT.

This clonotype was seen only a few times. The rearrangement uses TRBV29-1 and TRBJ2-6, with D perhaps assigned TRBD1 or TRBD2 (5 bases each). The V gene lost 5 bases and the J gene lost 4 bases, with 18 bases spanning the gap. Germline V gene lookup returns CDR1 SQVTM and CDR2 ANQGSEA. The CDR3 totals 16 residues. In DNA, the CDR3 is TGCAGCGTTATTGGGGGTACGGCTGAGGGGGCCAACGTCCTGACTTTC. This encodes CSVIGGTAEGANVLTF.

The table lists this clonotype with many counts. V and J are TRBV6-1 and TRBJ2-1; TRBD1 is a possible D gene (5 bases). This CDR3 contains 13 residues. Germline CDR1 MNHNS, CDR2 SASEGT. Trimming stripped 10 bases from V and 7 bases from J, with 17 bases between. CDR3 nucleotides: TGTGCCACTACGCAAGGGGTCAGGAATGAGCAGTTCTTC. Translated, it gives CATTQGVRNEQFF.

This clonotype was counted ten times or more. V gene TRBV20-1 combines with J gene TRBJ2-3, with D maybe TRBD1 (5 bases). Per the germline V gene, CDR1 is DFQATT and CDR2 is SNEGSKA (reference sequence). This CDR3 contains 17 residues. V was clipped by 3 bases and J by 3 bases, with 22 bases between them. Written as DNA, the CDR3 is TGCAGTGCTAGCGGACGCGGAGACAGAGAGATTACAGATACGCAGTATTTT. This encodes CSASGRGDREITDTQYF.

This clonotype was counted ten times or more. The V gene is TRBV29-1, the J gene TRBJ2-3, with TRBD1 matching over 9 bases. The CDR3 contains 14 residues. J gave up 5 bases and V 7 bases, and 10 bases lay outside the gene matches. Germline lookup yields CDR1 SQVTM and CDR2 ANQGSEA. The CDR3 nucleotides read TGCAGCGCGGATTACAGGGGGCTAGGAGATACGCAGTATTTT. This gives the protein CSADYRGLGDTQYF.

This clonotype has only a few counts. One base away lies a much larger clone, so this may be a sequencing read error. The chain employs TRBV11-2 and TRBJ1-2; weak D call: TRBD1 (5 bases). Between the trimmed V and J ends, which lost 5 bases and 4 bases, there was a span of 11 bases. The length of the CDR3 is 13 residues. The germline V gene encodes CDR1 SGHAT and CDR2 FQNNGV. For the CDR3, the DNA is TGTGCCAGCAGCCCCGGGGGGATCTATGGCTACACCTTC. Translating gives CASSPGGIYGYTF. The full variable domain, completed using reference TRBV11-2 and TRBJ1-2, is EAGVAQSPRYKIIEKRQSVAFWCNPISGHATLYWYQQILGQGPKLLIQFQNNGVVDDSQLPKDRFSAERLKGVDSTLKIQPAKLEDSAVYLCASSPGGIYGYTFGSGTRLTVV.

This clonotype has just a few counts. The chain is built from TRBV7-2 and TRBJ2-3; no clear D gene. The ends were cut back, 3 bases at V and 4 bases at J, with 11 bases in the middle. The CDR3 runs 14 residues. Germline values: CDR1 SGHTA, CDR2 FQGNSA. CDR3: CASSFRVRADTQYF. The CDR3 nucleotides are TGTGCCAGCAGCTTCCGGGTCCGAGCAGATACGCAGTATTTT.

This clonotype occurred many times. This chain connects TRBV24-1 to TRBJ2-1, with no clear D. The CDR3 consists of 12 residues. The germline V gene has CDR1 KGHDR and CDR2 SFDVKD. V was pared by 9 bases and J by 8 bases, with 13 bases between. CDR3 residues: CATRGRVDEQFF. The CDR3 bases are TGTGCCACCCGCGGTAGGGTGGATGAGCAGTTCTTC.

This clonotype has at least ten counts. V is TRBV6-1 and J is TRBJ2-3; TRBD1 matches 8 bases. The germline gives CDR1 MNHNS, CDR2 SASEGT. The CDR3 spans 15 residues. The junction had 10 bases not matched to a gene; V was cut back by 6 bases and J by 5 bases. This CDR3 reads CASRAGGRQGDTQYF. The CDR3, as DNA: TGTGCCAGCAGGGCAGGGGGCCGCCAGGGAGATACGCAGTATTTT.